Presented here are 21 T cell receptor beta chains from one specimen sequenced in a study of CD8 T cell repertoires and HIV-1 epitope variants. Some clones are missing from TCRdb's copy, which holds only in-frame ones; the method was immunoSEQ multiplex PCR. The table has tens of thousands of clones, 74% seen once. Sequencing was done on a sample of uncultured baseline CD8+ T cells from peripheral blood mononuclear cells (PBMCs). Every receptor here comes from a male donor with HIV.

The table lists this clone with a few counts. The chain joins TRBV11-3 to TRBJ2-7, with TRBD2 identical over 7 bases. V gave up 5 bases and J gave up 6 bases; unmatched junction bases: 4. Germline CDR1 reads SGHNT; CDR2 reads YENEEA. The CDR3 runs 12 residues. The CDR3 region has the DNA TGTGCCAGCAGCGGGAGGGCGTCCGAGCAGTACTTC. Its translation: CASSGRASEQYF.

The rearrangement links TRBV27 to TRBJ1-1, with D unresolved. In germline, CDR1 is MNHEY, CDR2 SMNVEV (reference sequence). This CDR3 region has 13 residues. The V and J ends lost 0 bases and 4 bases respectively, with 6 bases between them. Written as DNA, the CDR3 is TGTGCCAGCAGTTTATCAGTCCGCACTGAAGCTTTCTTT. Its translation is CASSLSVRTEAFF.

The chain joins TRBV4-1 to TRBJ1-4; D call uncertain. The germline gives CDR1 MGHRA, CDR2 YSYEKL. The CDR3 sequence is 16 residues long. Trimming stripped 2 bases from V and 7 bases from J, with 17 bases between. The CDR3 nucleotides read TGCGCCAGCAGCCAATTCTTAAACGGGCGAGGTGAAAAACTGTTTTTT. It encodes CASSQFLNGRGEKLFF.

The chain is built from TRBV2 and TRBJ1-2; D perhaps matches TRBD1 (6 bases). CDR1 and CDR2 from the germline V gene are SNHLY and FYNNEI. The CDR3 runs to 14 residues. V gave up 6 bases and J gave up 4 bases, with 15 bases separating them. The CDR3, as DNA: TGTGCCAGCAGCCGGGACATCGACGCCTATGGCTACACCTTC. Translation: CASSRDIDAYGYTF.

This rearrangement joins TRBV14 to TRBJ2-5; D unresolved. Trimming stripped 0 bases from V and 5 bases from J, with 13 bases between. CDR1 and CDR2 from the germline V gene are SGHDN and FVKESK. The CDR3 spans 15 residues. The DNA for the CDR3 is TGTGCCAGCAGCCAAGATAGTCAGGCTCGGGAGACCCAGTACTTC. This sequence encodes CASSQDSQARETQYF.

The chain uses TRBV4-1 and TRBJ1-2, with 9 bases fitting TRBD1. CDR1 is MGHRA, CDR2 YSYEKL, per germline. V shed 4 bases, J shed 7 bases, and the junction held 10 bases outside the gene matches. The CDR3 is 15 amino acids. Here the CDR3 DNA reads TGCGCCAGCAGCCGACCCGGGACAGGGTGGCGTGGCTACACCTTC. It codes for CASSRPGTGWRGYTF.

Only one count was recorded for this clone. V and J are TRBV10-1 and TRBJ1-3; D call uncertain. This CDR3 spans 13 amino acids. Trimming took 8 bases from V and 0 from J, leaving 8 bases between them. The V gene's germline CDR1 is WNHNN and CDR2 SYGVQD (reference sequence). CDR3: CASAKDSGNTIYF. CDR3 DNA: TGCGCCAGCGCAAAGGACTCTGGAAACACCATATATTTT.

The V call is TRBV28, the J call TRBJ1-5, with 7 bases lining up with TRBD1. V lost 6 bases and J lost 4; bases outside the gene matches: 12. The CDR3 consists of 16 residues. Germline values: CDR1 MDHEN, CDR2 SYDVKM. CDR3 region: CASSPGQTTFNQPQHF. In DNA form, the CDR3 reads TGTGCCAGCAGCCCGGGACAGACGACCTTTAATCAGCCCCAGCATTTT.

The chain links TRBV28 to TRBJ2-1; no clear D. With 5 bases removed from V and 3 bases from J, the gap between germline ends came to 14 bases. In germline, CDR1 is MDHEN, CDR2 SYDVKM. The CDR3 consists of 15 residues. The CDR3 reads CASSPHSGLYNEQFF. The CDR3 DNA sequence: TGTGCCAGCAGTCCCCATTCAGGTCTCTACAATGAGCAGTTCTTC.

This chain uses TRBV6-1 with TRBJ2-7; TRBD2 agrees at 10 bases. Looked up from germline, CDR1 is MNHNS and CDR2 is SASEGT. This CDR3 is built from 15 residues. The trim removed 1 base at V and 2 bases at J, leaving 2 bases unmatched. CDR3 sequence: CASSEESGGAYEQYF. The CDR3 DNA sequence: TGTGCCAGCAGTGAAGAAAGCGGGGGGGCCTACGAGCAGTACTTC.

This sequence joins TRBV7-9 and TRBJ2-1, with D possibly TRBD2 on 5 matching bases. V lost 2 bases, J lost 8 bases, and 13 bases lay in between. Per the germline V gene, CDR1 is SEHNR and CDR2 is FQNEAQ (reference sequence). This CDR3 has 14 residues. The CDR3 sequence is CASSLISSSDEQFF. For the CDR3, the DNA is TGTGCCAGCAGCTTAATATCTAGTAGCGATGAGCAGTTCTTC.

This chain connects TRBV6-1 to TRBJ2-3, with TRBD2 matching 9 bases. Losses at the gene ends were 10 bases for V and 4 bases for J; bases not matched to a gene: 12. The CDR3 spans 15 residues. In germline, CDR1 is MNHNS, CDR2 SASEGT. The CDR3 here is CATEPRSGSADTQYF. The CDR3 nucleotides read TGTGCCACCGAACCGCGTAGCGGGAGTGCAGATACGCAGTATTTT.

A few counts support this clone. This sequence joins TRBV6-1 and TRBJ2-7; 7 bases fit TRBD2. Trimming removed 8 bases from V and 0 bases from J; junction bases left unmatched: 4. Per the germline V gene, CDR1 is MNHNS and CDR2 is SASEGT. This CDR3 region has 13 residues. The CDR3 nucleotides are TGTGCCAGCTGCCGGGACTACTCCTACGAGCAGTACTTC. Amino acid sequence: CASCRDYSYEQYF.

The J gene is TRBJ2-7, the V gene TRBV11-3, with 11 nucleotides matching TRBD2. V shed 5 bases and J 5 bases; nucleotides not matched to a gene: 5. The CDR3 consists of 14 residues. From germline, CDR1 is SGHNT and CDR2 YENEEA. This CDR3 reads CASSRTSGRDEQYF. The CDR3 DNA reads TGTGCCAGCAGCCGTACTAGCGGGAGAGACGAGCAGTACTTC.

This chain connects TRBV6-1 to TRBJ2-7; D not resolved. Germline CDR1 reads MNHNS; CDR2 reads SASEGT. V lost 2 bases and J lost 4, with 15 bases in between. This CDR3 contains 15 residues. The CDR3 here is CASSESLADLYEQYF. CDR3 nucleotide sequence: TGTGCCAGCAGTGAAAGTTTAGCCGACCTTTACGAGCAGTACTTC.

With regard to this clone: This same CDR3 is encoded by further DNA sequences in the sample. The chain has TRBV5-4 and TRBJ2-7; perhaps TRBD2 as D (6 bases). The CDR3 covers 15 residues. From germline, CDR1 is SGHNT and CDR2 YYREEE (reference sequence). Trimming took 3 bases from V and 0 from J, leaving 13 bases between them. DNA of the CDR3: TGTGCCAGCAGCTCAACCGGGAGCAGCTCCTACGAGCAGTACTTC. This codes for CASSSTGSSSYEQYF.

V gene TRBV6-4 combines with J gene TRBJ2-5; D gene unclear. The V end was cut by 4 bases, the J end by 4 bases, with 7 bases between. Germline V gene lookup returns CDR1 MRHNA and CDR2 SNTAGT. This CDR3 spans 12 amino acids. CDR3 sequence (DNA): TGTGCCAGCAGTGGGCGAAGAGAGACCCAGTACTTC. Encoded protein: CASSGRRETQYF.

This chain uses TRBV18 with TRBJ2-7; perhaps TRBD1 as D (6 bases). Per germline, CDR1 KGHSH and CDR2 LQKENI. The CDR3 extends over 14 amino acids. The germline V and J ends were trimmed by 2 bases and 0 bases, with 8 bases remaining between them. The CDR3 loop is CASSPRDNSYEQYF. CDR3 coding DNA: TGTGCCAGCTCACCAAGGGACAACTCCTACGAGCAGTACTTC.

The rearrangement links TRBV14 to TRBJ2-1; unclear D gene. Trimming shortened V by 2 bases and J by 9 bases, and 11 bases separated the two germline ends. The CDR3 totals 13 residues. The germline CDR1 and CDR2 sequences are SGHDN and FVKESK. CDR3 DNA: TGTGCCAGCAGCCAATGGCCTTTTCTTGAGCAGTTCTTC. Translating gives CASSQWPFLEQFF.

V and J are TRBV30 and TRBJ2-4; 7 bases align to TRBD1. The CDR3 contains 17 residues. CDR1 GTSNPN and CDR2 SVGIG come from the germline V gene (reference sequence). The J segment lost 1 base and the V segment lost 3 bases, leaving 12 bases of the junction unmatched. The chain's CDR3 is CAWSQPRGQGAKNIQYF. CDR3 sequence (DNA): TGTGCCTGGAGCCAACCGAGGGGGCAGGGGGCCAAAAACATTCAGTACTTC.

The chain has TRBV5-6 and TRBJ2-7; 7 bases map to TRBD1. The V gene end was trimmed by 4 bases and the J gene end by 1 base; junction bases not matched to a gene: 5. The CDR3 spans 14 residues. CDR1 and CDR2 (germline): SGHDT, YYEEEE. DNA of the CDR3: TGTGCCAGCAGCCTGACAGGGCCATCCTACGAGCAGTACTTC. It translates to CASSLTGPSYEQYF.